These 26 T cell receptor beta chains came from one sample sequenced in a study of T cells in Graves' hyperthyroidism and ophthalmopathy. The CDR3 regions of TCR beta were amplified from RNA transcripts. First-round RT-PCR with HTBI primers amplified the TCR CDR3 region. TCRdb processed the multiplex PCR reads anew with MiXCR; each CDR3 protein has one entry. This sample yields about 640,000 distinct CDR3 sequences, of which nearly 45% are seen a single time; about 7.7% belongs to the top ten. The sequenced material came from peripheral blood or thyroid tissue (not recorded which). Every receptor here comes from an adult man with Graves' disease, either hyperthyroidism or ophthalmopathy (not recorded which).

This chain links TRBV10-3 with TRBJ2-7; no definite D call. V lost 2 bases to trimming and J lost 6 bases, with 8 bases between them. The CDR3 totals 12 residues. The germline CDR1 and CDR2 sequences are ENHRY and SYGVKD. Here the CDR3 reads CAISEPSGEQYF. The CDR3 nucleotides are TGTGCCATCAGTGAGCCTAGTGGCGAGCAGTACTTC.

DNA for the CDR3: TGTGCCAGCAGCTTAACACGGGGGGACACCGGGGAGCTGTTTTTT. This codes for CASSLTRGDTGELFF. This sequence joins TRBV12-3 or TRBV12-4 and TRBJ2-2; 7 nucleotides match TRBD2. Trimming removed 6 bases from V and 3 bases from J; junction bases left unmatched: 7. The length of the CDR3 is 15 residues.

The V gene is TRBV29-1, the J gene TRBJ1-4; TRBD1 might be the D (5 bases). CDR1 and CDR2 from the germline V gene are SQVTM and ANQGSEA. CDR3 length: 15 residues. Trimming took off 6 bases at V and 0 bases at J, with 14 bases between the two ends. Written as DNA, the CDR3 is TGCAGCGTCCCCGGGGGGGGAGCAACTAATGAAAAACTGTTTTTT. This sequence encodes CSVPGGGATNEKLFF.

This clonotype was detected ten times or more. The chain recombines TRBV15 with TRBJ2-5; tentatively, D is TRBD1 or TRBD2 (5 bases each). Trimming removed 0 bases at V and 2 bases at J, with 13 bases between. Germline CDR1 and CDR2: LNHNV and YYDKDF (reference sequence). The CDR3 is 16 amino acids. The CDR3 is CATSRDRGVGQETQYF. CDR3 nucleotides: TGTGCCACCAGCAGAGATAGAGGGGTAGGGCAAGAGACCCAGTACTTC. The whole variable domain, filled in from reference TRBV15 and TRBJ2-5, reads DAMVIQNPRYQVTQFGKPVTLSCSQTLNHNVMYWYQQKSSQAPKLLFHYYDKDFNNEADTPDNFQSRRPNTSFCFLDIRSPGLGDTAMYLCATSRDRGVGQETQYFGPGTRLLVL.

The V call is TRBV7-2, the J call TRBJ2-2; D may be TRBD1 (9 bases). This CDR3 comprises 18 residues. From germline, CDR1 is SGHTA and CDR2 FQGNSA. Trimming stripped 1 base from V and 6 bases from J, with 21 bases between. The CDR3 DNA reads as TGTGCCAGCAGCTTAGGTGTAGCGGGACAGGGTAGCGCCGGGGAGCTGTTTTTT. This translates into CASSLGVAGQGSAGELFF.

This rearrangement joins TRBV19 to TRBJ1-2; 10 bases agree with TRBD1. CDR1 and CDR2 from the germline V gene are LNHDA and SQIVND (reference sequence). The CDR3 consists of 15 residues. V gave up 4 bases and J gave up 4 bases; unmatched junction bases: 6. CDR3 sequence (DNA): TGTGCCAGTAGTAGGCGGACAGGGGGAGGCTATGGCTACACCTTC. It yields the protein CASSRRTGGGYGYTF.

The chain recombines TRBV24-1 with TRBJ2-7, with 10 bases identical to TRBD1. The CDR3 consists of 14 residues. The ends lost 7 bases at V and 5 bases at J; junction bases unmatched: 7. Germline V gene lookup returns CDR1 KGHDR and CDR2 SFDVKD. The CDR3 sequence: CATSGETGGHEQYF. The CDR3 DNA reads TGTGCCACCAGCGGAGAGACAGGGGGCCACGAGCAGTACTTC.

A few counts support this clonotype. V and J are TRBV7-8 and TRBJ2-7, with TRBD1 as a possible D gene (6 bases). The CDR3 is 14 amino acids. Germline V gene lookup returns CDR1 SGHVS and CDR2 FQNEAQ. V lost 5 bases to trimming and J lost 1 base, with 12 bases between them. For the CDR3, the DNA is TGTGCCAGCAGCCAAGGACAGCCGTCCTACGAGCAGTACTTC. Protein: CASSQGQPSYEQYF.

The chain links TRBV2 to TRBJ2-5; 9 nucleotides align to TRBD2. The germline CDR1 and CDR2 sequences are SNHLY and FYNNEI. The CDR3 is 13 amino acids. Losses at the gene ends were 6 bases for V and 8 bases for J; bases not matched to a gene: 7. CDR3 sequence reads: CASRKLAGNTQYF. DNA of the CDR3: TGTGCCAGCAGAAAACTAGCGGGCAACACCCAGTACTTC.

In nucleotides, the CDR3 is TGCAGCGTTCCCGACGGCTACGAGCAGTACTTC. Residues: CSVPDGYEQYF. J is TRBJ2-7 and V is TRBV29-1; D not certain. Deletions cut 5 bases from V and 3 bases from J, with 8 bases between. CDR1 and CDR2 from the germline V gene are SQVTM and ANQGSEA. CDR3 length equals 11 residues.

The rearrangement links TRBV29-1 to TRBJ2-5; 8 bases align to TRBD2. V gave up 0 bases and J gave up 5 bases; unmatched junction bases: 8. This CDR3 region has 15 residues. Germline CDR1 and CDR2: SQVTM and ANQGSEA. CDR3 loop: CSVEDQRGRMETQYF. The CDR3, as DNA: TGCAGCGTTGAAGATCAGCGGGGGAGGATGGAGACCCAGTACTTC.

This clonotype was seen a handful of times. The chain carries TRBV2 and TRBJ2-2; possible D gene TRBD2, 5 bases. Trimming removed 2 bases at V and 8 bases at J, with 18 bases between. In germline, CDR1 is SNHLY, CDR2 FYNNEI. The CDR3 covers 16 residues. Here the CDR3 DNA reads TGTGCCAGCAGTGAATCGGCTAGCCGTCCCCCGGGGGAGCTGTTTTTT. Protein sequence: CASSESASRPPGELFF.

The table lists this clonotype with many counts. CDR3 in amino acids: CASSFRETQYF. CDR3 sequence (DNA): TGTGCCAGCAGCTTTAGAGAGACCCAGTACTTC. The V and J genes are TRBV7-2 and TRBJ2-5; D unclear. The CDR3 loop spans 11 amino acids. Trimming took off 3 bases at V and 4 bases at J, with 3 bases between the two ends. Germline CDR1 SGHTA, CDR2 FQGNSA.

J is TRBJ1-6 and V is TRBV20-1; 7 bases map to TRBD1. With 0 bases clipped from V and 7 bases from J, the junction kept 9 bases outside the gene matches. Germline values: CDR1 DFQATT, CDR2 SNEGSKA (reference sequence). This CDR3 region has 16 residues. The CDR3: CSARDPTRDSNSPLHF. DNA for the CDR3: TGCAGTGCTAGAGATCCTACCCGGGACAGCAATTCACCCCTCCACTTT.

The DNA of the CDR3 is TGTGCCAGCAGCTTACTGGGCGAGGGGGAAAAACTGTTTTTT. This encodes CASSLLGEGEKLFF. V and J are TRBV11-2 and TRBJ1-4; D might be TRBD1 (5 bases). CDR3 length: 14 residues. Germline V lookup: CDR1 SGHAT, CDR2 FQNNGV. V was cut by 2 bases and J by 8 bases, with 12 bases left in between.

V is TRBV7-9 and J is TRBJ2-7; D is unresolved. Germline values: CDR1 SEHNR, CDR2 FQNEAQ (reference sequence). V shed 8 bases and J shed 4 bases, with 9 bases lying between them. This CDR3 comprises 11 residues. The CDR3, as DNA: TGTGCCAGCGGCGTCAAATACGAGCAGTACTTC. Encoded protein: CASGVKYEQYF.

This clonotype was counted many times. CDR3 region: CATSDSGQGYQPQHF. In nucleotides, the CDR3 is TGTGCCACCAGTGACTCTGGACAGGGTTATCAGCCCCAGCATTTT. The rearrangement joins TRBV24-1 to TRBJ1-5, with 8 bases that match TRBD1. The CDR3 contains 15 residues. Germline CDR1 KGHDR, CDR2 SFDVKD. Losses at the gene ends were 4 bases for V and 5 bases for J; bases not matched to a gene: 6.

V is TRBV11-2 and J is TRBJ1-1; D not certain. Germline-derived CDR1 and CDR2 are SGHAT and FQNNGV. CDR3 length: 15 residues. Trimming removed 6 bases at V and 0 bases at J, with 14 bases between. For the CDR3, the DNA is TGTGCCAGCAGTCTGGACGGCAACGTGAACACTGAAGCTTTCTTT. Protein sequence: CASSLDGNVNTEAFF.

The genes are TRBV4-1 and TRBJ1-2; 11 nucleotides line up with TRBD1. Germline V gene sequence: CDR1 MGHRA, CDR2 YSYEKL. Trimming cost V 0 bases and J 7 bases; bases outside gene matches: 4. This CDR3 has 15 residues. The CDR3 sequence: CASSQEGQGVRGYTF. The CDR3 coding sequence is TGCGCCAGCAGCCAAGAGGGACAGGGGGTGCGTGGCTACACCTTC.

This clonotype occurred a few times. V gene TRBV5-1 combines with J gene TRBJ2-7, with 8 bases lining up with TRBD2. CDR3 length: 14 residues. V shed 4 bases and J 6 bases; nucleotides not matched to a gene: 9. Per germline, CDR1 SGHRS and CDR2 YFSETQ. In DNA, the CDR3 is TGCGCCAGCAGCACGGGACTAGGTCTTATCGAGCAGTACTTC. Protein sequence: CASSTGLGLIEQYF.

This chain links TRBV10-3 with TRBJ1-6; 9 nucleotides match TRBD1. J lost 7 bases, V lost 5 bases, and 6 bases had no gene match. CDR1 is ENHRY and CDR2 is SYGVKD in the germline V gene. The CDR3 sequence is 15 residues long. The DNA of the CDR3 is TGTGCCATCAGTACCACGGGACAGGGAAATTCACCCCTCCACTTT. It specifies CAISTTGQGNSPLHF.

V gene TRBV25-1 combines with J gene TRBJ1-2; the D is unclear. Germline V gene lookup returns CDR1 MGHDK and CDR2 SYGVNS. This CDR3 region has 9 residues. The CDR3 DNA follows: TGTGCAGTCGGTGATGGCTACACCTTC. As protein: CAVGDGYTF.

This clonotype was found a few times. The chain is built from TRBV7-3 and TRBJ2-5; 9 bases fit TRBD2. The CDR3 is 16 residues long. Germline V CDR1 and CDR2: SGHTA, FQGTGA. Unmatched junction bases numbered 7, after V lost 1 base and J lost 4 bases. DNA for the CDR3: TGTGCCAGCAGCTTAAATTCGCGGGGGGGCCGAGAGACCCAGTACTTC. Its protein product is CASSLNSRGGRETQYF.

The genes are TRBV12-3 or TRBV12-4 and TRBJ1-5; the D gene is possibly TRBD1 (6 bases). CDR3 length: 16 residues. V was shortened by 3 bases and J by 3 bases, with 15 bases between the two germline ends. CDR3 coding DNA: TGTGCCAGCAGTTTGATGGCAGGGGAATTCAATCAGCCCCAGCATTTT. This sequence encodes CASSLMAGEFNQPQHF.

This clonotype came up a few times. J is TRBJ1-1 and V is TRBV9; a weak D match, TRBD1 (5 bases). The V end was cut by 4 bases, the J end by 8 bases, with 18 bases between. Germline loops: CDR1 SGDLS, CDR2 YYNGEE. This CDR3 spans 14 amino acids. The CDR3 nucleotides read TGTGCCAGCAGCCCCACCTTTCTAAACAGGGAAGCTTTCTTT. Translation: CASSPTFLNREAFF.

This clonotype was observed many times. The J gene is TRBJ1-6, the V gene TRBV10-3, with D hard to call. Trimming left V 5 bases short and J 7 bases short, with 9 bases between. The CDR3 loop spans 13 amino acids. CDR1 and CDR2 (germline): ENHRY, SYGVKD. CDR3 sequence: CAISTDLNSPLHF. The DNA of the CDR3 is TGTGCCATCAGTACCGACCTAAATTCACCCCTCCACTTT.